What follows is one T cell receptor (beta chain) and its context. Its antigen is still unknown. Germline CDR1 reads MNHEY; CDR2 reads SVGAGI. Trimming pared 0 bases from V and 7 bases from J, leaving 15 bases between. This CDR3 comprises 16 residues. The data originate from a study of cytomegalovirus exposure and HLA in healthy donors. Study results and caveats: TCR beta chain V- and J-gene trimming was linked, in a later analysis, to a missense variant in DCLRE1C.

The PCR ran on 60 Vbeta and 13 Jbeta primers. Repertoires were generated with immunoSEQ multiplex PCR, while TCRdb's copy carries only in-frame clones and drops some. The table has roughly 160,000 clones, around 79% seen once. This TCR was sampled from a man between 35 and 55 years old in good health and CMV-seronegative. The chain carries TRBV6-5 and TRBJ2-2; TRBD1 might be the D (6 bases). The sample was PBMCs. The CDR3 spells CASSYSYLQGHGELFF. The CDR3 DNA sequence: TGTGCCAGCAGTTACTCATACCTACAGGGTCACGGGGAGCTGTTTTTT.